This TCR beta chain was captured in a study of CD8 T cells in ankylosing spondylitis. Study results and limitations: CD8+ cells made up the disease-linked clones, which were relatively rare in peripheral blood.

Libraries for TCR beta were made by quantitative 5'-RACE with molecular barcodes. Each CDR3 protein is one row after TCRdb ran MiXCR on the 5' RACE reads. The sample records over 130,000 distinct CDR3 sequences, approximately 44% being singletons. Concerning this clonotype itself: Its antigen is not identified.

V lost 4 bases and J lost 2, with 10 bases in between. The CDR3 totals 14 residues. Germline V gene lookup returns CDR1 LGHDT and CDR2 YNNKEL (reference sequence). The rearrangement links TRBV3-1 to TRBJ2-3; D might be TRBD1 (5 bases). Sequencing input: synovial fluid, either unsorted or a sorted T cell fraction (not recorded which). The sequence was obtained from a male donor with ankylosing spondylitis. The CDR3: CASSRRQHTDTQYF. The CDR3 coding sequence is TGTGCCAGCAGCCGCAGACAGCACACAGATACGCAGTATTTT.